A single sample gave rise to the 5 T cell receptor beta chains below, sequenced in a study of cytomegalovirus exposure and HLA in healthy donors. The study ran its PCR with 60 Vbeta and 13 Jbeta primers. TCRdb's copy holds only in-frame clones and misses some; the assay was immunoSEQ multiplex PCR. The table lists tens of thousands of clones, about two thirds of them singletons. The sample taken for sequencing was PBMCs. The receptors stem from a man aged 25-45 years in good health and CMV-seropositive.

The chain has TRBV28 and TRBJ1-1; the D is unclear. This CDR3 region has 13 residues. With 5 bases removed from V and 2 bases from J, the gap between germline ends came to 9 bases. Looked up from germline, CDR1 is MDHEN and CDR2 is SYDVKM. CDR3 sequence: CASSPGINTEAFF. As DNA, the CDR3 is TGTGCCAGCAGTCCAGGCATTAACACTGAAGCTTTCTTT.

The genes are TRBV13 and TRBJ2-1; D might be TRBD1 (5 bases). The V end lost 1 base, the J end lost 0 bases, and 10 bases lay between the germline ends. CDR1 is PRHDT, CDR2 FYEKMQ, per germline (reference sequence). This CDR3 comprises 16 residues. The CDR3 region has the DNA TGTGCCAGCAGCTTAGTTCGAGACAGCTCCTACAATGAGCAGTTCTTC. Translation gives CASSLVRDSSYNEQFF.

V gene TRBV2 combines with J gene TRBJ2-7; D unresolved. Germline-derived CDR1 and CDR2 are SNHLY and FYNNEI. The CDR3 consists of 12 residues. The V and J ends lost 7 bases and 2 bases respectively, with 9 bases between them. This CDR3 is CASKDKAYEQYF. The CDR3 DNA is TGTGCCAGCAAAGACAAGGCCTACGAGCAGTACTTC.

The chain has TRBV28 and TRBJ2-7, with D perhaps matching TRBD2 (6 bases). The CDR3 is 15 amino acids. Germline CDR1 MDHEN, CDR2 SYDVKM. V lost 6 bases, J lost 1 base, and 16 bases lay in between. CDR3 residues: CASSQGLGGSYEQYF. The CDR3 nucleotides read TGTGCCAGCAGCCAAGGGCTTGGGGGGTCCTACGAGCAGTACTTC.

This chain joins TRBV4-3 and TRBJ1-2; no clear D gene. This CDR3 has 15 amino acids. The germline gives CDR1 LGHNA, CDR2 YSLEER. The V end was cut by 0 bases, the J end by 4 bases, with 12 bases between. The DNA of the CDR3 is TGCGCCAGCAGCCAAGAACGAACAGCCCCCTATGGCTACACCTTC. This gives the protein CASSQERTAPYGYTF.